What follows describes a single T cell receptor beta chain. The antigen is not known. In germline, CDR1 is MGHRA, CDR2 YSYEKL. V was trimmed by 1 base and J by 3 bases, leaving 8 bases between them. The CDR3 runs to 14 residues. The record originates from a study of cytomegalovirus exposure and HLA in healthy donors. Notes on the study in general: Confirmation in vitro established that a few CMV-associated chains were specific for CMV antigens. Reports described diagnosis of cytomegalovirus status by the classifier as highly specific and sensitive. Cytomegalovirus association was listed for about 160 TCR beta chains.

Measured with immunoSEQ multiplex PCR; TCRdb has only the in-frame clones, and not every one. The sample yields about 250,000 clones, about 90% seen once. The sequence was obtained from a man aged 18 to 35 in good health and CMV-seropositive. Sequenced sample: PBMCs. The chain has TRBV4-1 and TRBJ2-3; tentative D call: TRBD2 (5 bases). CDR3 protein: CASSQGTQTDTQYF. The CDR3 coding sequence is TGCGCCAGCAGCCAAGGGACTCAAACAGATACGCAGTATTTT.